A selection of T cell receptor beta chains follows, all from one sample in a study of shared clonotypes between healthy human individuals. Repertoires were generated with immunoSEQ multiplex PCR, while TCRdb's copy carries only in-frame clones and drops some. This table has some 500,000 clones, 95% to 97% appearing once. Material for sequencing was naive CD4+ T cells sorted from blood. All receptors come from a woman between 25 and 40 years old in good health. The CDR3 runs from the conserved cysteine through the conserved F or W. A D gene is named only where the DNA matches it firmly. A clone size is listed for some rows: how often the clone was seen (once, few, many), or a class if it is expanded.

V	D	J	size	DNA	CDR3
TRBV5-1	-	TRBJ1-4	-	TGCGCCAGTAGACTCACGGACAGAGCAACTAATGAAAAACTGTTTTTT	CASRLTDRATNEKLFF
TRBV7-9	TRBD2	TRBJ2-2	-	TGTGCCAGCAGCTTAGGACTAGCGGCGAACACCGGGGAGCTGTTTTTT	CASSLGLAANTGELFF
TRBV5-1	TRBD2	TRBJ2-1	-	TGCGCCAGCAGCTTGGGGCTAGCGGGAGGCAATGAGCAGTTCTTC	CASSLGLAGGNEQFF
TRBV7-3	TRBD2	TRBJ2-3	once	TGTGCCAGCAGTTCCGGACTAGCGGGAGTGTTAGATACGCAGTATTTT	CASSSGLAGVLDTQYF
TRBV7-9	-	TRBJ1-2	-	TGTGCCAGCAGCTTCATGACAGCAGCTAACTATGGCTACACCTTC	CASSFMTAANYGYTF
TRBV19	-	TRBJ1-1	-	TGTGCCAGTAGTATAGATCTGAGAGGGGAGAACACTGAAGCTTTCTTT	CASSIDLRGENTEAFF
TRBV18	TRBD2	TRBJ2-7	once	TGTGCCAGCTCACCACGCAATAGCGGGATTTACGAGCAGTACTTC	CASSPRNSGIYEQYF
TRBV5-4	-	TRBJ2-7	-	TGTGCCAGTACAACCACCGGGTCCGGCACCTACGAGCAGTACTTC	CASTTTGSGTYEQYF
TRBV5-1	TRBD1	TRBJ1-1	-	TGCGCCAGCAGCTTACAGGGGATGAACACTGAAGCTTTCTTT	CASSLQGMNTEAFF
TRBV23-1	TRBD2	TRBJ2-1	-	TGCGCCAGCAGTCAACCCAGTCTAGCGGGAGGGACCGATGAGCAGTTCTTC	CASSQPSLAGGTDEQFF
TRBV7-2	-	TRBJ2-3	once	TGTGCCAGCAGCCACGACATAGCTGGATCGGCAGATACGCAGTATTTT	CASSHDIAGSADTQYF
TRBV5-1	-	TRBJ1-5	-	TGCGCCAGCAGCTTGGCCCTTAATAGGACCTACCATTCAGGTCAGCCCCAGCATTTT	CASSLALNRTYHSGQPQHF
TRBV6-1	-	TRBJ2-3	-	TGTGCCAGCAGCTACAGGGTAGATACGCAGTATTTT	CASSYRVDTQYF
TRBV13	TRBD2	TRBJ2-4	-	TGTGCCAGCAGCTTAATAGCGGGAGGGCATCCCAAAAACATTCAGTACTTC	CASSLIAGGHPKNIQYF
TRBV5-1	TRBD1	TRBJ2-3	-	TGCGCCAGCAGCAACAGGGGGGCAGATACGCAGTATTTT	CASSNRGADTQYF
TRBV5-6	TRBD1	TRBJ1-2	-	TGTGCCAGCAGGCCACCGGGACAGGGGGCGCAGGACTATGGCTACACCTTC	CASRPPGQGAQDYGYTF
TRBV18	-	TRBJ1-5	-	TGTGCCAGCTCACCACAGGGGATTGTTAGCAATCAGCCCCAGCATTTT	CASSPQGIVSNQPQHF
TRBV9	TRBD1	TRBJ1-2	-	TGTGCCAGCAGCGTAGAGGGGGCCTATGGCTACACCTTC	CASSVEGAYGYTF
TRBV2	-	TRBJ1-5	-	TGTGCCAGCAATGGCAGGGGAACTGCTCGGGAGCCCCAGCATTTT	CASNGRGTAREPQHF
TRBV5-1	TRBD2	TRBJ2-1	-	TGCGCCAGCAGCACGACCGGGACTAGCCACAATGAGCAGTTCTTC	CASSTTGTSHNEQFF
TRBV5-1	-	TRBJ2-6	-	TGCGCCAGCAGCCCAGGGTCTGGGGCCAACGTCCTGACTTTC	CASSPGSGANVLTF
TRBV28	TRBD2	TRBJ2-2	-	TGTGCCAGCAGCCCCGGGGGGTTCACCGGGGAGCTGTTTTTT	CASSPGGFTGELFF
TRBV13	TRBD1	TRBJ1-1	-	TGTGCCAGCAGCTTAACAGGGGTTTACGAAGCTTTCTTT	CASSLTGVYEAFF
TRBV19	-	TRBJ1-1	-	TGTGCCAGTAGTGCTGGACAGATGAACACTGAAGCTTTCTTT	CASSAGQMNTEAFF
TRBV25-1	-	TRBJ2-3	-	TGTGCCAGCAGTGAATATAATAGGGGGGAGGCGGGAGATACGCAGTATTTT	CASSEYNRGEAGDTQYF
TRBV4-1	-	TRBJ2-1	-	TGCGCCAGCAGCCAAGTACGCGGTTTGCCGGTCAATGAGCAGTTCTTC	CASSQVRGLPVNEQFF
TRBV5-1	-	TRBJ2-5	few	TGCGCCAGCAGCTCCGGACAGCAAGAGACCCAGTACTTC	CASSSGQQETQYF
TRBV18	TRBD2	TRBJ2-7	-	TGTGCCAGCTCACCATATGGGACTAGCAACTACGAGCAGTACTTC	CASSPYGTSNYEQYF
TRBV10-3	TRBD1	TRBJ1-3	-	TGTGCCATCAGATCCTCGGGACAGGGGGCGGCATCTGGAAACACCATATATTTT	CAIRSSGQGAASGNTIYF
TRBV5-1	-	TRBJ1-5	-	TGCGCCAGCAGCTTGGCGGGGGGTCAGCCCCAGCATTTT	CASSLAGGQPQHF
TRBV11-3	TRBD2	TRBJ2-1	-	TGTGCCAGCAGCTTAGGGGGGTGGACTAGCGGGACTAATGAGCAGTTCTTC	CASSLGGWTSGTNEQFF
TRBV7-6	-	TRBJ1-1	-	TGTGCCAGCACTTGGTTGGCAGGCATGAACACTGAAGCTTTCTTT	CASTWLAGMNTEAFF
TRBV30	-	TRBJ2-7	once	TGTGCCTGGAGTTTTGGACCATACGAGCAGTACTTC	CAWSFGPYEQYF
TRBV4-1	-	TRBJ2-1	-	TGCGCCAGCAGCCCGGGCCCCCTGGCGGGACTCCCCTACAATGAGCAGTTCTTC	CASSPGPLAGLPYNEQFF
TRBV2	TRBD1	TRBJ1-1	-	TGTGCCAGCAGTGAAACAGGGGGGAACACTGAAGCTTTCTTT	CASSETGGNTEAFF
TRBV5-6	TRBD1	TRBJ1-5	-	TGTGCCAGCAGCTTGACAGGGGTGGGACAGCCCCAGCATTTT	CASSLTGVGQPQHF
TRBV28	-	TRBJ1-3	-	TGTGCCAGCAGTTCCCACACTGGAAACACCATATATTTT	CASSSHTGNTIYF
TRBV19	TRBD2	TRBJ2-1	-	TGTGCCAGCACGCGGACTAGCCCCCATGAGCAGTTCTTC	CASTRTSPHEQFF
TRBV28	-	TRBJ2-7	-	TGTGCCAGCGGCCTGCGAGGGTCTAAGAGCTCCTACGAGCAGTACTTC	CASGLRGSKSSYEQYF
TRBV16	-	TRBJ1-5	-	TGTGCCAGCTCGGCTCGGTTGGACTTCAATCAGCCCCAGCATTTT	CASSARLDFNQPQHF
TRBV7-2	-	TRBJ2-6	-	TGTGCCAGCACCTTAGACGGGTCTGGGGCCAACGTCCTGACTTTC	CASTLDGSGANVLTF
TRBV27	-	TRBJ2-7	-	TGTGCCAGCAGTTTAAAGTCAGGGAAAGCCTACGAGCAGTACTTC	CASSLKSGKAYEQYF
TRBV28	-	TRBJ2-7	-	TGTGCCAGCAGTAAGGGTACACTCAGCCTAACCTACGAGCAGTACTTC	CASSKGTLSLTYEQYF
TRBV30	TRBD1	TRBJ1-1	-	TGTGCCTTGACAGGGGGCGCGCCGGTGAACACTGAAGCTTTCTTT	CALTGGAPVNTEAFF
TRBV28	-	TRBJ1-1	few	TGTGCCAGCGACAGACTAAACACTGAAGCTTTCTTT	CASDRLNTEAFF
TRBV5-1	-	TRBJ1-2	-	TGCGCCAGCAGCTCACAGGGACTCGACTATGGCTACACCTTC	CASSSQGLDYGYTF
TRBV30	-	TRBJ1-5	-	TGTGCCTGGAGTGTCGAGGGCAATCAGCCCCAGCATTTT	CAWSVEGNQPQHF
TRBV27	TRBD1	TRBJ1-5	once	TGTGCCAGCAGTACCTGGGGGGACAGGGTTCAGCCCCAGCATTTT	CASSTWGDRVQPQHF
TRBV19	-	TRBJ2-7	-	TGTGCCAGTCGGGCTCCAGCTGGGTCCTACGAGCAGTACTTC	CASRAPAGSYEQYF
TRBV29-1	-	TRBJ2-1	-	TGCAGCGTTAGAGACACCGTCCGATACAATGAGCAGTTCTTC	CSVRDTVRYNEQFF
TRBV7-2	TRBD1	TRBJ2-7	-	TGTGCCAGCAGCTTAAGTCAGGCAGGGGGCGGGTACGAGCAGTACTTC	CASSLSQAGGGYEQYF
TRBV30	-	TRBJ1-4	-	TGTGCCTGGAGGGTACGCTCCAGGGCCGTAGGAAAACTGTTTTTT	CAWRVRSRAVGKLFF
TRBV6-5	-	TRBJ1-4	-	TGTGCCAGCAGTTACGAAGAGGGCACGATTGAAAAACTGTTTTTT	CASSYEEGTIEKLFF
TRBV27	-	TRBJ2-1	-	TGTGCCAGCAGTTTATGGGGAACTTACAATGAGCAGTTCTTC	CASSLWGTYNEQFF
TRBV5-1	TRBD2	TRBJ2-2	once	TGCGCCAGCAGCTTGTCCTATATCCCTAGCGGGAACACCGGGGAGCTGTTTTTT	CASSLSYIPSGNTGELFF